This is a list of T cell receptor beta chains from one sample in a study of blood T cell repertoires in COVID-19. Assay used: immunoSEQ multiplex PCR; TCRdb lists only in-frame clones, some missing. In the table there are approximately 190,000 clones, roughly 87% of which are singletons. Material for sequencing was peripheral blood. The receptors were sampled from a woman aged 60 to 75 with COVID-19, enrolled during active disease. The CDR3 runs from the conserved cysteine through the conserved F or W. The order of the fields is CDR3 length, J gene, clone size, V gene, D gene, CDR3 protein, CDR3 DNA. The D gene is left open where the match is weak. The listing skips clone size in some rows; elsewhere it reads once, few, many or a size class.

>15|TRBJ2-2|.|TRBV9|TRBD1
CASSAQGTGAGELFF
TGTGCCAGCAGCGCGCAAGGGACAGGGGCCGGGGAGCTGTTTTTT
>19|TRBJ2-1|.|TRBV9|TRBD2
CASSVAGLAGGTTYNEQFF
TGTGCCAGCAGCGTAGCTGGGCTAGCGGGAGGAACCACCTACAATGAGCAGTTCTTC
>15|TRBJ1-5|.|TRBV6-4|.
CASSPTGSSNQPQHF
TGTGCCAGCAGTCCTACAGGGTCAAGCAATCAGCCCCAGCATTTT
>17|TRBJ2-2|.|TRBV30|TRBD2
CAWSVPPSSGRTGELFF
TGTGCCTGGAGTGTACCCCCTTCTAGCGGGAGGACCGGGGAGCTGTTTTTT
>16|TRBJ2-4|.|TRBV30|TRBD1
CASPDRGRLTKNIQYF
TGTGCCAGCCCCGACAGGGGGCGCTTGACCAAAAACATTCAGTACTTC
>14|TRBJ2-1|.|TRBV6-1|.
CASSERQDFNEQFF
TGTGCCAGCAGTGAGAGACAGGACTTCAATGAGCAGTTCTTC
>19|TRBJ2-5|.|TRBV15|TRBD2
CATSRGGGGAGGLQETQYF
TGTGCCACCAGCAGAGGTGGCGGGGGAGCGGGGGGTCTACAAGAGACCCAGTACTTC
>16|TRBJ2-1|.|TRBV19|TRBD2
CASSIDQAGVYNEQFF
TGTGCCAGTAGTATAGATCAAGCGGGAGTCTACAATGAGCAGTTCTTC
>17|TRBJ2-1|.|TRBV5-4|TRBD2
CASSPPGREVLYNEQFF
TGTGCCAGCAGCCCTCCAGGTCGGGAGGTCCTCTACAATGAGCAGTTCTTC
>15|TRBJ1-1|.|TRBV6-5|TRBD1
CASGQGWSWNTEAFF
TGTGCCAGCGGACAGGGGTGGTCATGGAACACTGAAGCTTTCTTT
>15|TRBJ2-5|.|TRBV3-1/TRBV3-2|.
CASSLKPDNIVTQYF
TGTGCCAGCAGCCTCAAACCCGACAATATAGTGACCCAGTACTTC
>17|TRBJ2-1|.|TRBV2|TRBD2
CASGLSRLAGRSDEQFF
TGTGCCAGCGGGCTATCCAGACTAGCGGGGCGCAGCGATGAGCAGTTCTTC
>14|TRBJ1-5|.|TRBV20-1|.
CSASSGGSNQPQHF
TGCAGTGCTAGTTCCGGGGGGAGCAATCAGCCCCAGCATTTT
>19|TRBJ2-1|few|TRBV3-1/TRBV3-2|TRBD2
CASSQDQRASGRIYNEQFF
TGTGCCAGCAGCCAAGATCAGAGGGCTAGCGGGAGAATCTACAATGAGCAGTTCTTC
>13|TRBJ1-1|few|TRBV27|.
CASHEREGTEAFF
TGTGCCAGCCACGAGAGGGAGGGCACTGAAGCTTTCTTT